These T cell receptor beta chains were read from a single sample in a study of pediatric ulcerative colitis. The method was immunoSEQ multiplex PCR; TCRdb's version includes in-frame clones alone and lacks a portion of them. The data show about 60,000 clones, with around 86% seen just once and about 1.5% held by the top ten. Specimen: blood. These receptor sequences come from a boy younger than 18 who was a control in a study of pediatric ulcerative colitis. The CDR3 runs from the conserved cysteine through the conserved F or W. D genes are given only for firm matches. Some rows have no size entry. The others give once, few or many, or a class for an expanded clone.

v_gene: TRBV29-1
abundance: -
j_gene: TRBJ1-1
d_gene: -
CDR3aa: CSGKDFDTEAFF
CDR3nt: TGCAGCGGAAAGGACTTTGACACTGAAGCTTTCTTT

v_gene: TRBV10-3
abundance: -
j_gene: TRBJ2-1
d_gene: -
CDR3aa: CAISEKSGSHNEQFF
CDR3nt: TGTGCCATCAGTGAGAAGAGCGGGTCCCACAATGAGCAGTTCTTC

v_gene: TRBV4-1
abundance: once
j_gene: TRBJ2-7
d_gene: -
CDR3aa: CASSQAHGSYEQYF
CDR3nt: TGCGCCAGCAGCCAGGCCCACGGGTCCTACGAGCAGTACTTC

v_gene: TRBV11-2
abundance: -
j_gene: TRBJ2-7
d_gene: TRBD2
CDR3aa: CASSPHRSSGGVYEQYF
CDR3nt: TGTGCCAGCAGCCCTCACAGGTCTAGCGGGGGGGTTTACGAGCAGTACTTC

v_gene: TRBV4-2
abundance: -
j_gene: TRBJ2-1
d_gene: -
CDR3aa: CASSQAGPSDEQFF
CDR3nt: TGTGCCAGCAGCCAAGCAGGGCCCTCAGATGAGCAGTTCTTC

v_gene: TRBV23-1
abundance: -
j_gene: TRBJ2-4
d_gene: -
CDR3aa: CASSPRTGVLAKNIQYF
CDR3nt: TGCGCCAGCAGTCCAAGGACGGGTGTACTAGCCAAAAACATTCAGTACTTC

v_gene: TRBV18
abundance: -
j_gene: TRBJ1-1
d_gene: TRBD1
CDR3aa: CASLLNSGQMNTEAFF
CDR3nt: TGTGCCAGCCTACTTAATTCGGGACAGATGAACACTGAAGCTTTCTTT

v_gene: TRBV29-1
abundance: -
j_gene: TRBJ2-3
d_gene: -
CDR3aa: CSVDRGGTDTQYF
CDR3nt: TGCAGCGTTGACAGGGGTGGCACAGATACGCAGTATTTT

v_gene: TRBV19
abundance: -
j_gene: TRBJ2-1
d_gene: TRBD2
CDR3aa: CASSPPSGGSNEQFF
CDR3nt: TGTGCCAGTAGTCCACCGAGCGGGGGATCCAATGAGCAGTTCTTC

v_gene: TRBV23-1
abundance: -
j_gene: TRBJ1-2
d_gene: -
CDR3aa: CASSQRPPGQPTYGYTF
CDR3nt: TGCGCCAGCAGTCAAAGGCCTCCCGGACAGCCTACCTATGGCTACACCTTC

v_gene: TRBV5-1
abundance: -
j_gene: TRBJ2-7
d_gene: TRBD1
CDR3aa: CASRRQGGTYEQYF
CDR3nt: TGCGCCAGCAGACGACAGGGGGGGACCTACGAGCAGTACTTC

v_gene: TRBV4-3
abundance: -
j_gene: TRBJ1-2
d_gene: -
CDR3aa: CASSQDSRPNYGYTF
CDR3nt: TGCGCCAGCAGCCAAGACAGCAGGCCTAACTATGGCTACACCTTC

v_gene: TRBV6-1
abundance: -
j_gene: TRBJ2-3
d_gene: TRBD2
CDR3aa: CASSDPRTSGGSTDTQYF
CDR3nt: TGTGCCAGCAGTGACCCACGGACTAGCGGGGGGAGCACAGATACGCAGTATTTT

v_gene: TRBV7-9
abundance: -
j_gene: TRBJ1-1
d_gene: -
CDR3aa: CASSGTGAVGIHTEAFF
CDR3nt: TGTGCCAGCAGCGGGACGGGGGCTGTTGGGATTCACACTGAAGCTTTCTTT

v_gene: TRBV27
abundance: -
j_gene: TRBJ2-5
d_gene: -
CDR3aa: CATGRNPGRETQYF
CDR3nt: TGTGCCACAGGCAGGAATCCGGGGCGGGAGACCCAGTACTTC

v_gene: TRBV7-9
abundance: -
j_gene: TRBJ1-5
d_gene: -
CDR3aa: CASSNSGQSYSNQPQHF
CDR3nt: TGTGCCAGCAGTAACTCCGGACAGAGCTATAGCAATCAGCCCCAGCATTTT

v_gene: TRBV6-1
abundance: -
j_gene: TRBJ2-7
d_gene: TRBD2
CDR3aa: CASSGSSGDSYEQYF
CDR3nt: TGTGCCAGCAGTGGTAGTAGCGGGGACTCTTACGAGCAGTACTTC

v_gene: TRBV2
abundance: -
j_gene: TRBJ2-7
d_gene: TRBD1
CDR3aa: CASSTTGTQDSYEQYF
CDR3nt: TGTGCCAGCAGTACGACAGGGACGCAGGACTCCTACGAGCAGTACTTC

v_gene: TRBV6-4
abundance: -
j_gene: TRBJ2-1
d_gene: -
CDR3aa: CASSVGGPGNEQFF
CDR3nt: TGTGCCAGCAGTGTGGGTGGACCAGGCAATGAGCAGTTCTTC

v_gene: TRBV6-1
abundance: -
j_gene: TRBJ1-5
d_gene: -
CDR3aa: CASSEGDSYQPQHF
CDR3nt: TGTGCCAGCAGTGAAGGTGACAGCTATCAGCCCCAGCATTTT

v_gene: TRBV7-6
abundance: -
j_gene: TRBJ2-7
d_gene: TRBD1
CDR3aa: CASSLVGQGLQSYEQYF
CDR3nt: TGTGCCAGCAGCTTAGTAGGACAGGGGTTACAGTCCTACGAGCAGTACTTC

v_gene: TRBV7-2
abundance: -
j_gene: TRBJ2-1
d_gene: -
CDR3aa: CASSLGGSPAYNEQFF
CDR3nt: TGTGCCAGCAGCTTAGGGGGTAGCCCGGCCTACAATGAGCAGTTCTTC

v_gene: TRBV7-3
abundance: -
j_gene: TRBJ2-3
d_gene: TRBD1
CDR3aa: CASSWTGGTDTQYF
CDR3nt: TGTGCCAGCAGTTGGACAGGGGGCACAGATACGCAGTATTTT

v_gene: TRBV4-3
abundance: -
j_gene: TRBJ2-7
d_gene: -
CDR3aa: CASSQKGGADKQYF
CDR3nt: TGCGCCAGCAGCCAAAAGGGCGGGGCGGACAAGCAGTACTTC

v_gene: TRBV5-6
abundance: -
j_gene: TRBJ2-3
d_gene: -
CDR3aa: CASSLGSDTQYF
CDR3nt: TGTGCCAGCAGCTTGGGGTCAGATACGCAGTATTTT

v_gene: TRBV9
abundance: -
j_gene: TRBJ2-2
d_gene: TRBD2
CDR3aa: CASSPYDGGRADTGELFF
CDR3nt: TGTGCCAGCAGCCCCTATGATGGCGGGAGGGCCGACACCGGGGAGCTGTTTTTT

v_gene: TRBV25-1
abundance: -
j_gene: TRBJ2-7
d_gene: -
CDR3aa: CASSKGYEQYF
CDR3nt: TGTGCCAGCAGTAAGGGGTACGAGCAGTACTTC

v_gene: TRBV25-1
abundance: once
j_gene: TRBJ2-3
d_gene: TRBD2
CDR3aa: CASTGGVFRDTQYF
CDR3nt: TGTGCCAGCACCGGGGGGGTTTTTAGGGATACGCAGTATTTT

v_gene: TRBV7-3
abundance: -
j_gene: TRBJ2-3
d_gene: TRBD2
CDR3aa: CASSEGGGSSGDTQYF
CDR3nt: TGTGCCAGCAGCGAAGGAGGCGGGAGCTCAGGAGATACGCAGTATTTT

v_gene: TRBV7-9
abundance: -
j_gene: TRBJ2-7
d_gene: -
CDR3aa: CASSLSRLLPHEQYF
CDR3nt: TGTGCCAGCAGCCTCTCGAGACTCCTACCCCACGAGCAGTACTTC

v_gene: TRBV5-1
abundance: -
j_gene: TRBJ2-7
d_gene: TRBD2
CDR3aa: CASSSAGLDYEQYF
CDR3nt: TGCGCCAGCAGCTCGGCGGGACTAGACTACGAGCAGTACTTC

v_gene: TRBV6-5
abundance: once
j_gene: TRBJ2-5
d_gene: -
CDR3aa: CASSYSTRGEETQYF
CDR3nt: TGTGCCAGCAGTTACTCGACTAGAGGGGAAGAGACCCAGTACTTC

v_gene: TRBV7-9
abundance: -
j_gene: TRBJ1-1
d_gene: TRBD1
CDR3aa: CASSRTGGSTEAFF
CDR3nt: TGTGCCAGCAGCAGGACAGGGGGCAGCACTGAAGCTTTCTTT